Listed here is a single T cell receptor (beta chain). This sample is drawn from a study of shared clonotypes between healthy human individuals. V lost 5 bases and J lost 8; bases outside the gene matches: 7. The CDR3 has 15 amino acids. The germline V gene encodes CDR1 MDHEN and CDR2 SYDVKM. Using immunoSEQ multiplex PCR, the repertoire was profiled, and TCRdb retains in-frame clones only, with some absent. The sample shows some 2.1 million clones, about 95% of them seen only once. CD45RO-negative cells were positively selected for CCR7, leaving out terminally differentiated effector memory CD45RA+ cells.

The sequenced sample consisted of naive CD8+ T cells sorted from blood. The clonotype comes from a man aged 18 to 29 in good health. This chain joins TRBV28 and TRBJ2-1; 12 nucleotides match TRBD2. Written as DNA, the CDR3 is TGTGCCAGCAGTACTCTAGCGGGGGGGGAAGATGAGCAGTTCTTC. Protein product: CASSTLAGGEDEQFF. The complete variable domain, with remaining parts taken from reference TRBV28 and TRBJ2-1, reads DVKVTQSSRYLVKRTGEKVFLECVQDMDHENMFWYRQDPGLGLRLIYFSYDVKMKEKGDIPEGYSVSREKKERFSLILESASTNQTSMYLCASSTLAGGEDEQFFGPGTRLTVL.